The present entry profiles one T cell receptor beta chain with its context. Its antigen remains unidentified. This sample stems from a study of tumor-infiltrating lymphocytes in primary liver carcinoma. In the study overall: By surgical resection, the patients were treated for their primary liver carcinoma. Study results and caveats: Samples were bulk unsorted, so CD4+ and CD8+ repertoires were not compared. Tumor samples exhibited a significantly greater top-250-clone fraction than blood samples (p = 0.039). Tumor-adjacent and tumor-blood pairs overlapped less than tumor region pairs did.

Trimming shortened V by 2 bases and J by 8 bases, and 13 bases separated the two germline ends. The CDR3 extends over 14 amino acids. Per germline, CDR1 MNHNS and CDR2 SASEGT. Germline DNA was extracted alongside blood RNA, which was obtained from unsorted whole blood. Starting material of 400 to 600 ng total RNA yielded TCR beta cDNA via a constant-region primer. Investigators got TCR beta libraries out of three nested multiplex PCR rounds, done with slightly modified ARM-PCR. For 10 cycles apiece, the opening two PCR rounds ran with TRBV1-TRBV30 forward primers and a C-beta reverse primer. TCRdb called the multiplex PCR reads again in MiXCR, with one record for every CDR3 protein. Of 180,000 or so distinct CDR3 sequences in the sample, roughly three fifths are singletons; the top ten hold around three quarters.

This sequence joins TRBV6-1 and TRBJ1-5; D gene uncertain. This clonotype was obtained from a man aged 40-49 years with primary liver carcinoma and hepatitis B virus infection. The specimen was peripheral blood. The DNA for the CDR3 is TGTGCCAGCAGTGAATCCAGAAATCAAGAGCCCCAGCATTTT. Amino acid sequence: CASSESRNQEPQHF.